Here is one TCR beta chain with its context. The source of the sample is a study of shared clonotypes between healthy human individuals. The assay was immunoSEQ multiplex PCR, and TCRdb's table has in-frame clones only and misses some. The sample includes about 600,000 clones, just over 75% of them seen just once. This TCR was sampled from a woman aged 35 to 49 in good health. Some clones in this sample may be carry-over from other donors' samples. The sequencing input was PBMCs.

The DNA of the CDR3 is TGTGCCAGCAGCCGAGACAGCGGGAGATCCGAGCAGTACTTC. Translated: CASSRDSGRSEQYF. V is TRBV11-3 and J is TRBJ2-7; 8 bases line up with TRBD2. CDR1 and CDR2 (germline): SGHNT, YENEEA. V trimming: 5 bases; J trimming: 6 bases; junction bases outside the gene matches: 9. The CDR3 spans 14 residues.